One T cell receptor (beta chain) is described in this entry. Its antigen remains unidentified. Naive CD8 cells comprised CD45RO-negative, CCR7-positively selected cells, excluding terminally differentiated effector memory CD45RA+ cells. The healthy adult donors were HIV-negative and reported no recent acute infections or vaccinations. Method: immunoSEQ multiplex PCR; TCRdb's copy keeps in-frame clones and lacks some. The sample shows about 2.1 million clones, 85% to 95% of them seen only once. Germline CDR1 MGHRA, CDR2 YSYEKL. The CDR3 runs 17 residues. The V end lost 1 base, the J end lost 5 bases, and 18 bases lay between the germline ends. These data are taken from a study of shared clonotypes between healthy human individuals. Background on the study: CD4 naive cells filled three plates per donor, CD4 memory three, CD8 naive two and CD8 memory one. Findings and limits, study-wide: Researchers found naive subsets generally carried larger estimated richness than memory subsets. The authors expected sequencing depth to affect clonotype sharing among donors.

The receptor comes from a man aged 18 to 30 in good health. Some clones in this sample may be carry-over from other donors' samples. Sequences were obtained from naive CD8+ T cells from PBMCs. V and J are TRBV4-1 and TRBJ2-1; D perhaps matches TRBD2 (5 bases). This CDR3 reads CASSQGLAGPIHNEQFF. CDR3 DNA: TGCGCCAGCAGCCAAGGGCTAGCAGGCCCGATCCACAATGAGCAGTTCTTC.